One sample yielded the 8 T cell receptor beta chains listed below, sequenced in a study of cytomegalovirus exposure and HLA in healthy donors. Both 60 Vbeta primers and 13 Jbeta primers went into the PCR. Here immunoSEQ multiplex PCR was the method, and the copy in TCRdb shows in-frame clones only, minus some. The data contain 130,000 to 150,000 clones, roughly two thirds of them singletons. The specimen was PBMCs. These receptors originate from a human donor in good health.

The CDR3: CASSFTGVYNDPQHF. Here the CDR3 DNA reads TGTGCCAGCAGTTTTACAGGGGTCTACAACGACCCCCAGCATTTT. This rearrangement joins TRBV28 to TRBJ1-5; 7 nucleotides align to TRBD1. The trim removed 3 bases at V and 10 bases at J, leaving 12 bases unmatched. Germline values: CDR1 MDHEN, CDR2 SYDVKM. This CDR3 contains 15 residues.

This clone was seen only once. This chain links TRBV7-2 with TRBJ1-2; 10 bases align to TRBD1. There are 16 residues in the CDR3. In germline, CDR1 is SGHTA, CDR2 FQGNSA. Losses at the gene ends were 5 bases for V and 6 bases for J; bases not matched to a gene: 12. The CDR3 here is CASSIFPGQGFDGYTF. DNA for the CDR3: TGTGCCAGCAGCATCTTCCCGGGACAGGGGTTCGATGGCTACACCTTC.

The DNA of the CDR3 is TGTGCCAGCAGCACGGGACTAGGGTACACCGGGGAGCTGTTTTTT. Its protein product is CASSTGLGYTGELFF. The chain is built from TRBV5-4 and TRBJ2-2; 8 nucleotides match TRBD2. CDR3 length: 15 amino acids. The V segment lost 4 bases and the J segment 3 bases; nucleotides outside the gene matches: 5. In germline, CDR1 is SGHNT, CDR2 YYREEE (reference sequence). Variable domain in full (rest from reference TRBV5-4 and TRBJ2-2): ETGVTQSPTHLIKTRGQQVTLRCSSQSGHNTVSWYQQALGQGPQFIFQYYREEENGRGNFPPRFSGLQFPNYSSELNVNALELDDSALYLCASSTGLGYTGELFFGEGSRLTVL.

The chain joins TRBV5-6 to TRBJ2-1; tentatively, D is TRBD1 (6 bases). The V end lost 4 bases, the J end lost 4 bases, and 18 bases lay between the germline ends. Germline-derived CDR1 and CDR2 are SGHDT and YYEEEE. This CDR3 spans 16 amino acids. CDR3 in amino acids: CASSPPILGQYNEQFF. CDR3 DNA sequence: TGTGCCAGCAGCCCCCCCATTCTCGGACAGTACAATGAGCAGTTCTTC. The complete variable domain, with remaining parts taken from reference TRBV5-6 and TRBJ2-1, reads DAGVTQSPTHLIKTRGQQVTLRCSPKSGHDTVSWYQQALGQGPQFIFQYYEEEERQRGNFPDRFSGHQFPNYSSELNVNALLLGDSALYLCASSPPILGQYNEQFFGPGTRLTVL.

This clone was counted a few times. The chain is built from TRBV6-6 and TRBJ2-7; TRBD1 is a possible D gene (5 bases). The germline gives CDR1 MNHNY, CDR2 SVGAGI (reference sequence). This CDR3 comprises 13 residues. The V end lost 0 bases, the J end lost 3 bases, and 6 bases lay between the germline ends. This chain's CDR3 is CASSYSDSYEQYF. The CDR3 bases are TGTGCCAGCAGTTACTCTGACAGCTACGAGCAGTACTTC.

This clone was seen a few times. The V gene is TRBV6-5, the J gene TRBJ2-5; 10 nucleotides match TRBD1. The DNA end lines up better with TRBJ2-7; the J call may be wrong. The CDR3 is 14 amino acids. Germline lookup yields CDR1 MNHEY and CDR2 SVGAGI. CDR3 nucleotide sequence: TGTGCCAGCAGCCCGGGACAGGGGTTCTACGAGCAGTACTTC. Encoded protein: CASSPGQGFYEQYF.

The sample holds one count of this clone. V gene TRBV7-8 combines with J gene TRBJ1-2, with D possibly being TRBD1 (6 bases). CDR1 and CDR2 from the germline V gene are SGHVS and FQNEAQ. V was trimmed by 5 bases and J by 5 bases, leaving 18 bases between them. The length of the CDR3 is 15 residues. The CDR3 reads CASSTLISGAYGYTF. The CDR3 DNA reads TGTGCCAGCAGCACATTAATCTCAGGGGCTTATGGCTACACCTTC.

The sample holds one count of this clone. The chain employs TRBV7-8 and TRBJ2-7; 11 nucleotides match TRBD2. CDR3 length equals 16 residues. The ends lost 7 bases at V and 5 bases at J; junction bases unmatched: 13. Per the germline V gene, CDR1 is SGHVS and CDR2 is FQNEAQ. The CDR3 DNA follows: TGTGCCAGCACCCACAGAGGGGTAGCGGGGGGGCACGAGCAGTACTTC. Its translation is CASTHRGVAGGHEQYF.